The present entry profiles one T cell receptor (beta chain) with its context. This record comes from a study of blood T cell repertoires in COVID-19. Turning to the study itself: Material from acute and convalescent COVID-19 was sourced from the United States, Italy and Spain. The analysed material was cDNA or gDNA that came from T cells, B-cell-depleted T cells, or PBMCs.

Study processing details: From reference gene primer amplification, estimates of nucleated cell counts were derived. Assay used: immunoSEQ multiplex PCR; TCRdb lists only in-frame clones, some missing. D and trimming were read from the DNA, whereas the V and J calls and clone size are those reported in that table. The sample has 110,000 or so clones, 75% to 90% seen once. The germline V and J ends were trimmed by 6 bases and 5 bases, with 13 bases remaining between them. Germline lookup yields CDR1 SNHLY and CDR2 FYNNEI. The CDR3 is made up of 13 amino acids. The chain joins TRBV2 to TRBJ2-5; D is possibly TRBD1 (5 bases). The sequence was collected from a woman aged 50 to 60 with acute or convalescent COVID-19. Sample: peripheral blood. CDR3 amino acids: CASRQGAGETQYF. In DNA, the CDR3 is TGTGCCAGCAGGCAGGGCGCAGGGGAGACCCAGTACTTC.